Following are 25 T cell receptor beta chains from one sample sequenced in a study of blood T cell repertoires in COVID-19. Measured with immunoSEQ multiplex PCR; TCRdb has only the in-frame clones, and not every one. In the table there are about 120,000 clones, about 79% of which are singletons. Sequenced material: peripheral blood. All receptors come from a woman at least 80 years old with acute or convalescent COVID-19.

This clone showed up just a few times. The chain couples TRBV7-3 to TRBJ2-3; D remains ambiguous. The germline CDR1 and CDR2 sequences are SGHTA and FQGTGA. The CDR3 extends over 15 amino acids. V lost 0 bases, J lost 0 bases, and 7 bases lay in between. The CDR3: CASSLTPRSTDTQYF. In nucleotides, the CDR3 is TGTGCCAGCAGCTTAACTCCCCGGAGCACAGATACGCAGTATTTT.

The chain uses TRBV7-2 and TRBJ2-1; weak D call: TRBD2 (5 bases). In germline, CDR1 is SGHTA, CDR2 FQGNSA. CDR3 length: 16 amino acids. The V end lost 0 bases, the J end lost 4 bases, and 13 bases lay between the germline ends. As DNA, the CDR3 is TGTGCCAGCAGCTTAGCGCTAGCTACGATTTACAATGAGCAGTTCTTC. Residues: CASSLALATIYNEQFF.

The J gene is TRBJ1-1, the V gene TRBV19, with 9 nucleotides matching TRBD1. Germline V CDR1 and CDR2: LNHDA, SQIVND (reference sequence). This CDR3 spans 14 amino acids. Germline trimming cut 4 bases from V and 4 bases from J; bases unmatched to any gene: 4. DNA of the CDR3: TGTGCCAGTAGTACAGGACAGGGGTCCACTGAAGCTTTCTTT. This translates into CASSTGQGSTEAFF. Full variable domain (outside the CDR3, taken from reference TRBV19 and TRBJ1-1): DGGITQSPKYLFRKEGQNVTLSCEQNLNHDAMYWYRQDPGQGLRLIYYSQIVNDFQKGDIAEGYSVSREKKESFPLTVTSAQKNPTAFYLCASSTGQGSTEAFFGQGTRLTVV.

The V gene is TRBV7-8, the J gene TRBJ1-1; D is uncertain. Germline V gene data show CDR1 as SGHVS and CDR2 as FQNEAQ. The CDR3 runs to 12 residues. V lost 5 bases to trimming and J lost 6 bases, with 10 bases between them. CDR3 protein: CASSPARAEAFF. As DNA, the CDR3 is TGTGCCAGCAGCCCCGCGAGGGCTGAAGCTTTCTTT.

The rearrangement uses TRBV7-2 and TRBJ1-2, with D unresolved. CDR1 and CDR2 (germline): SGHTA, FQGNSA. The CDR3 has 16 residues. V gave up 2 bases and J gave up 0 bases, with 13 bases separating them. CDR3 DNA: TGTGCCAGCAGCTTACCTACCTTGAGGGCTAACTATGGCTACACCTTC. This codes for CASSLPTLRANYGYTF. Using reference TRBV7-2 and TRBJ1-2 for the parts outside the CDR3, the full variable domain is GAGVSQSPSNKVTEKGKDVELRCDPISGHTALYWYRQSLGQGLEFLIYFQGNSAPDKSGLPSDRFSAERTGGSVSTLTIQRTQQEDSAVYLCASSLPTLRANYGYTFGSGTRLTVV.

This chain links TRBV11-2 with TRBJ1-5; D is unclear. V was cut by 1 base and J by 3 bases, with 4 bases left in between. CDR1 SGHAT and CDR2 FQNNGV come from the germline V gene. There are 13 residues in the CDR3. The CDR3 nucleotides are TGTGCCAGCAGCTTAGCACTCAATCAGCCCCAGCATTTT. Its translation: CASSLALNQPQHF.

The chain links TRBV27 to TRBJ2-1; 13 bases match TRBD2. Germline lookup yields CDR1 MNHEY and CDR2 SMNVEV (reference sequence). With 6 bases clipped from V and 12 bases from J, the junction kept 8 bases outside the gene matches. This CDR3 comprises 14 residues. The CDR3 loop reads CASRTGLAGFRQFF. CDR3 DNA: TGTGCCAGCAGGACGGGACTAGCGGGATTCCGGCAGTTCTTC.

This chain connects TRBV7-2 to TRBJ2-7, with D possibly matching TRBD1 (6 bases). This CDR3 region has 14 residues. The germline CDR1 and CDR2 sequences are SGHTA and FQGNSA. The germline V and J ends were trimmed by 5 bases and 0 bases, with 11 bases remaining between them. Written as DNA, the CDR3 is TGTGCCAGCAGCCTTGACAGGATCTCCTACGAGCAGTACTTC. Protein sequence: CASSLDRISYEQYF.

The V call is TRBV5-1, the J call TRBJ1-2; TRBD1 agrees at 7 bases. Per the germline V gene, CDR1 is SGHRS and CDR2 is YFSETQ. With V trimmed by 2 bases and J by 1 base, 5 bases remained unmatched. The CDR3 is 15 residues long. The CDR3 here is CASSLGQVINYGYTF. The CDR3 nucleotides read TGCGCCAGCAGCTTAGGACAGGTCATTAACTATGGCTACACCTTC. The entire variable domain, with the rest obtained from reference TRBV5-1 and TRBJ1-2, is as follows: KAGVTQTPRYLIKTRGQQVTLSCSPISGHRSVSWYQQTPGQGLQFLFEYFSETQRNKGNFPGRFSGRQFSNSRSEMNVSTLELGDSALYLCASSLGQVINYGYTFGSGTRLTVV.

The DNA of the CDR3 is TGTGCCAGCACTAAGACTTGGCCCCGCAATGAGCAGTTCTTC. It specifies CASTKTWPRNEQFF. V usage is TRBV28 and J usage is TRBJ2-1; unclear D gene. The length of the CDR3 is 14 residues. Trimming took 7 bases from V and 6 from J, leaving 16 bases between them. Germline-derived CDR1 and CDR2 are MDHEN and SYDVKM.

This chain connects TRBV29-1 to TRBJ2-3; 8 nucleotides align to TRBD2. Unmatched junction bases numbered 5, after V lost 8 bases and J lost 1 base. Germline loops: CDR1 SQVTM, CDR2 ANQGSEA. CDR3 length equals 13 residues. The CDR3 region is CSSPTSGTDTQYF. In DNA form, the CDR3 reads TGCAGCTCCCCGACTAGCGGCACAGATACGCAGTATTTT.

The table lists this clone with a count of one. The genes are TRBV7-8 and TRBJ1-4; the match to TRBD1 covers 7 bases. This CDR3 is built from 16 residues. CDR1 is SGHVS, CDR2 FQNEAQ, per germline. V was clipped by 5 bases and J by 4 bases; unmatched bases: 10. The CDR3 is CASSPQTGRSNEKLFF. DNA for the CDR3: TGTGCCAGCAGCCCTCAGACAGGGAGAAGTAATGAAAAACTGTTTTTT. Full variable domain (outside the CDR3, taken from reference TRBV7-8 and TRBJ1-4): GAGVSQSPRYKVAKRGQDVALRCDPISGHVSLFWYQQALGQGPEFLTYFQNEAQLDKSGLPSDRFFAERPEGSVSTLKIQRTQQEDSAVYLCASSPQTGRSNEKLFFGSGTQLSVL.

The genes are TRBV10-3 and TRBJ1-1, with no clear D. The CDR3 covers 13 residues. The V end was cut by 3 bases, the J end by 11 bases, with 16 bases between. Germline CDR1 and CDR2: ENHRY and SYGVKD. The CDR3 spells CAISELEARRAFF. The CDR3 nucleotides are TGTGCCATCAGTGAACTAGAGGCCCGGAGGGCTTTCTTT.

This clone was observed a single time. V is TRBV6-1 and J is TRBJ1-2, with 9 bases matching TRBD1. In germline, CDR1 is MNHNS, CDR2 SASEGT. The CDR3 covers 13 residues. V was pared by 3 bases and J by 8 bases, with 4 bases of the junction left unmatched. CDR3 in DNA: TGTGCCAGCAGTGAGACAGGGGGGACCGGCTACACCTTC. It translates to CASSETGGTGYTF.

The chain uses TRBV28 and TRBJ1-6; D unclear. The V end was cut by 4 bases, the J end by 8 bases, with 9 bases between. CDR3 size: 13 residues. Germline loops: CDR1 MDHEN, CDR2 SYDVKM. In nucleotides, the CDR3 is TGTGCCAGCAGTTCTACCACAGATTCACCCCTCCACTTT. This sequence encodes CASSSTTDSPLHF.

The chain couples TRBV7-9 to TRBJ2-5, with D perhaps matching TRBD2 (6 bases). V lost 1 base, J lost 2 bases, and 8 bases lay in between. Per germline, CDR1 SEHNR and CDR2 FQNEAQ (reference sequence). This CDR3 is 14 amino acids long. The CDR3 DNA reads as TGTGCCAGCAGCTTAGGGGGGACTCAAGAGACCCAGTACTTC. Its translation: CASSLGGTQETQYF.

The CDR3 bases are TGTGCCAGCAGCGGTCACAGGAACACTGAAGCTTTCTTT. Residues: CASSGHRNTEAFF. The chain recombines TRBV7-2 with TRBJ1-1; no reliable D call. The CDR3 runs 13 residues. Per germline, CDR1 SGHTA and CDR2 FQGNSA. V was cut by 5 bases and J by 1 base, with 8 bases left in between.

This chain uses TRBV15 with TRBJ1-1, with 7 bases aligning to TRBD1. CDR3 length: 13 residues. The J segment lost 10 bases and the V segment lost 0 bases, leaving 5 bases of the junction unmatched. Germline-derived CDR1 and CDR2 are LNHNV and YYDKDF (reference sequence). CDR3 protein: CATSRENQGVAFF. The CDR3 DNA reads TGTGCCACCAGCAGAGAAAATCAGGGGGTAGCTTTCTTT.

The rearrangement links TRBV19 to TRBJ1-4; 8 nucleotides align to TRBD1. This CDR3 is 15 amino acids long. The V and J ends lost 4 bases and 6 bases, in that order; junction bases with no gene match: 7. Per the germline V gene, CDR1 is LNHDA and CDR2 is SQIVND (reference sequence). The CDR3 loop reads CASSTHRGKYEKLFF. CDR3 nucleotide sequence: TGTGCCAGTAGTACCCACAGGGGGAAGTATGAAAAACTGTTTTTT.

The chain couples TRBV12-3 or TRBV12-4 to TRBJ2-7; 8 nucleotides line up with TRBD2. V was pared by 10 bases and J by 6 bases, with 11 bases of the junction left unmatched. The CDR3 runs 13 residues. The DNA of the CDR3 is TGTGCCACCTCCGGGGGGGTCGGGGGCGAGCAGTACTTC. Translation: CATSGGVGGEQYF.

The rearrangement uses TRBV7-3 and TRBJ2-2, with TRBD2 matching over 9 bases. Trimming cost V 1 base and J 5 bases; bases outside gene matches: 2. The CDR3 is 15 residues long. Germline V gene lookup returns CDR1 SGHTA and CDR2 FQGTGA. This CDR3 is CASSLSGRGTGELFF. The DNA of the CDR3 is TGTGCCAGCAGCTTAAGCGGGAGGGGTACCGGGGAGCTGTTTTTT.

The chain joins TRBV6-2 or TRBV6-3 to TRBJ2-7, with a possible D match to TRBD2 (5 bases). V gave up 0 bases and J gave up 3 bases, with 12 bases separating them. Per the germline V gene, CDR1 is MNHEY and CDR2 is SVGEGT. The CDR3 consists of 15 residues. The CDR3 DNA follows: TGTGCCAGCAGTTACTCGAGGGCAGGTTTCTACGAGCAGTACTTC. Protein: CASSYSRAGFYEQYF.

This chain joins TRBV28 and TRBJ2-7, with 8 bases fitting TRBD2. Trimming removed 5 bases from V and 0 bases from J; junction bases left unmatched: 6. Germline assignment: CDR1 MDHEN and CDR2 SYDVKM. The CDR3 length is 15 residues. CDR3 sequence (DNA): TGTGCCAGCAGTCCTAGCGGGCTAGGCTCCTACGAGCAGTACTTC. Translating gives CASSPSGLGSYEQYF.

J is TRBJ1-6 and V is TRBV7-2, with a tentative D call TRBD1 (6 bases). This CDR3 is built from 17 residues. From germline, CDR1 is SGHTA and CDR2 FQGNSA. V lost 5 bases and J lost 6, with 20 bases in between. The CDR3 coding sequence is TGTGCCAGCAGCCCTCACCAAATGGGGGCGCGTAATTCACCCCTCCACTTT. Its translation: CASSPHQMGARNSPLHF.

The chain uses TRBV30 and TRBJ2-1; 12 nucleotides agree with TRBD2. Trimming cost V 2 bases and J 6 bases; bases outside gene matches: 11. CDR3 length: 17 residues. Germline CDR1 is GTSNPN and CDR2 is SVGIG (reference sequence). The CDR3 region is CAWSSNRLAGVGNEQFF. Here the CDR3 DNA reads TGTGCCTGGAGTTCCAACCGACTAGCGGGGGTTGGCAATGAGCAGTTCTTC.